Listed here are 3 T cell receptor beta chains from one sample, sequenced in a study of technical replicates of blood from four donors. TCRdb keeps only in-frame clones here, not all; method: immunoSEQ multiplex PCR. The sample shows around 61,000 clones, roughly 86% of them seen only once. The specimen sequenced was PBMCs. These receptors were collected from a human donor in good health. Some clones in this sample may be carry-over from other donors' samples.

The chain uses TRBV4-3 and TRBJ2-3; tentatively, D is TRBD2 (5 bases). V was clipped by 4 bases and J by 4 bases, with 18 bases between them. Germline CDR1 LGHNA, CDR2 YSLEER. The CDR3 consists of 16 residues. CDR3 protein: CASSPQPGMRADTQYF. The CDR3 bases are TGCGCCAGCAGCCCGCAGCCGGGGATGCGTGCAGATACGCAGTATTTT.

The V and J genes are TRBV4-1 and TRBJ1-5; D is ambiguous. This CDR3 is 15 amino acids long. Germline V CDR1 and CDR2: MGHRA, YSYEKL. Trimming left V 4 bases short and J 0 bases short, with 10 bases between. DNA for the CDR3: TGCGCCAGCAGCCGGACCGGGAATAGCAATCAGCCCCAGCATTTT. Its translation is CASSRTGNSNQPQHF.

The J gene is TRBJ1-1, the V gene TRBV5-4; D gene unclear. V was shortened by 4 bases and J by 1 base, with 11 bases between the two germline ends. Germline V gene lookup returns CDR1 SGHNT and CDR2 YYREEE (reference sequence). This CDR3 comprises 14 residues. The CDR3 protein is CASSPRAGNTEAFF. CDR3 nucleotides: TGTGCCAGCAGCCCGAGGGCGGGGAACACTGAAGCTTTCTTT.